This T cell receptor (beta chain) was sequenced during a study of regulatory T cells in long-lasting Graves disease (dated by TCRdb to the early 2020s). In terms of the full investigation: Newly diagnosed Graves' disease patients had taken antithyroid drugs for less than 3 months. The study was registered as a clinical trial and conducted in China. Persistent Graves' disease patients were compared with newly diagnosed Graves' disease patients by peripheral blood TCR sequencing and RNA sequencing. A total of 35 or so samples were covered by TCR sequencing, comprising some 13 persistent and around 20 newly diagnosed Graves' disease patients. Results and caveats for the whole study, not just this receptor: Sequencing and analysis were limited to the TCR beta chain. More public clonotypes were shared among persistent patients (under 3,000) than among newly diagnosed patients (roughly 1,000). Compared with newly diagnosed patients, persistent Graves' disease patients had lower TCR Shannon entropy and fewer highly expanded clones, which suggests clonal expansion. The study examined only peripheral blood because the primary lesion, thyroid tissue, could not be accessed. The authors acknowledged the small sample size as a limitation that may reduce accuracy.

This clonotype was counted a few times. What antigen it recognizes has not been identified. No per-base quality is available; no much larger clone lies one base away. The protocol used for the library was multiplex PCR. TCRdb names Illumina HiSeq 4000 as the instrument used. TCR beta libraries were built with iRepertoire HTBI primers and Arm-PCR amplification of CDR3 regions. Before sequencing, the PCR products underwent gel purification. The authors processed their data as follows. Gene usage analysis of CDR3 amino acid clonotypes relied on the approximately 62 TRBV and 15 or so TRBJ segments identified across samples. COPE and FqMerger were used to merge filtered high-quality paired reads into contigs. BLAST was used to align contigs to IMGT TRBV, TRBD and TRBJ reference genes, with CDR3 defined following IMGT. Highly expanded clones were defined as clonotypes with a frequency above 0.1%. Repertoire diversity was measured by Shannon entropy, and V-J evenness by the Gini coefficient. Public clonotypes were defined as clonotypes shared by more than one individual. TCRdb reprocessing: public reads trimmed at Q25 with fastp, clones called with MiXCR, in-frame beta chains kept. A single entry per CDR3 protein holds the most common genes and DNA from its merged rows. The V and J calls follow TCRdb's processing rather than the paper's. This sample gives hundreds of thousands of distinct CDR3 sequences in total; approximately 16% of them show up just once. The top ten constitute about 8% of the sample.

Interpreted using the paper, the time point label stands for: newly diagnosed GD, antithyroid drugs for less than 3 months. RNA was extracted from PBMCs in TRIzol for both TCR sequencing and RNA sequencing. Graves' disease was diagnosed according to American Thyroid Association guidelines. The patients came from an endocrinology department in Xi'an, China. Each patient gave approximately 9.7 milliliters of peripheral blood, collected in an EDTA anticoagulant tube. PBMCs were isolated by Ficoll Paque Plus density gradient separation without further T cell sorting. An Agilent 2100 Bioanalyzer and agarose gel were used to assess RNA quality, and a NanoDrop 2000 was used to measure RNA concentration. This sample also appeared in a second study, on T cells in Graves' hyperthyroidism and ophthalmopathy. The second study's authors report: Graves' hyperthyroidism was defined as stable when no progression to ophthalmopathy occurred over 18 months of follow-up. Hyperthyroidism patients were newly diagnosed, with disease duration under 2 months, and aged 18 to 65 years. The study excluded patients with uncontrolled infections, other autoimmune diseases, pregnancy or lactation. Clinical symptoms, serum thyroxine and TRAb, thyroid ultrasound, and orbital computed tomography formed the basis for the diagnoses. For the first round of RT-PCR on the TCR CDR3, the HTBI primer set was used together with the Qiagen OneStep RT-PCR kit. Most expanded thyroid clonotypes (frequency above 0.001) were also detected in blood, suggesting blood repertoires may reflect thyroid immune responses. A model built on a 13 V-J signature distinguished ophthalmopathy from stable hyperthyroidism, reaching about 88% sensitivity and approximately 81% specificity in cross-validation and 80%/75% in testing. During validation, the model predicted progression to ophthalmopathy a median of roughly 7.1 months ahead of onset, with approximately 71% sensitivity and under 85% specificity. TCR V-J signatures able to tell the groups apart were searched for in a discovery cohort of 95 to 100 patients, of whom under 45 had Graves' ophthalmopathy and 55 to 65 had stable Graves' hyperthyroidism. Prospective prediction of ophthalmopathy was tested in an independent validation cohort consisting of some 20 hyperthyroidism patients and over 15 patients who later progressed to ophthalmopathy. The approximately 100 discovery patients were randomly divided into training and test sets at a 7:3 ratio. The study also compared thyroid tissue and blood T-cell repertoires from several Graves' hyperthyroidism patients. Following sampling, methimazole starting at 30 mg daily was given to hyperthyroidism patients, and high-dose intravenous methylprednisolone was given to ophthalmopathy patients. Libraries were constructed in a second round of multiplex PCR, after which size selection and purification were carried out. Sequencing of the libraries was done on an Illumina HiSeq2000 using paired-end 100 bp reads. SOAPnuke was used to process the raw data, removing reads that contained adapters or uncalled bases, had a mean Phred below 15, or lacked an exact match to the constant primer or identifier. High-quality paired reads were merged using COPE v1.2.5, and each unique nucleotide sequence was defined as a clonotype. MiTCR v1.1 was used to align clonotypes to the IMGT TRBV, TRBD and TRBJ reference segments. Analysis was restricted to V-J combinations with a frequency above 0.0001, which covered 98% to 99.2% of repertoires. A TCS score was defined as the ratio between F50 (clonal expansion) and ExV (chaos), using BLOSUM62-based TCRdist between CDR3 peptides within each V-J. Welch's t-statistics and random forest reduced some 510 V-J features to roughly 13, which were used in a naive Bayes classifier (R e1071). Sample size was not statistically predetermined, and blinding of investigators to group allocation was not performed. The paper describes TCR Vbeta CDR3 sequencing of 120 to 150 peripheral blood samples, made up of around 41 ophthalmopathy patients, some 76 hyperthyroidism patients and roughly 17 progressor patients.

Sequencing used peripheral blood mononuclear cells (PBMCs), obtained at new diagnosis, from a patient treated with antithyroid drugs. The sequence was collected from a woman aged 35 to 49 with Graves disease. Donor details come from another sample of the same person, matched by shared clones.

The CDR3 protein sequence reads: CASSSTLAGDYEQYF. The nucleotides are TGTGCCAGCAGTTCCACTCTAGCGGGAGACTACGAGCAGTACTTC. The chain is assembled from TRBV6-2 or TRBV6-3 and TRBJ2-7, and 10 junctional nucleotides match TRBD2. V has 4 bases trimmed and J has 3 bases trimmed; junction bases matching no gene number 6. The CDR3 runs 15 amino acids, cysteine and phenylalanine included. Kept here is only the CDR3 DNA, which spans 45 bases and is read in frame from base 1. Taken from the germline V gene, the CDR1 and CDR2 loops are MNHEY and SVGEGT.